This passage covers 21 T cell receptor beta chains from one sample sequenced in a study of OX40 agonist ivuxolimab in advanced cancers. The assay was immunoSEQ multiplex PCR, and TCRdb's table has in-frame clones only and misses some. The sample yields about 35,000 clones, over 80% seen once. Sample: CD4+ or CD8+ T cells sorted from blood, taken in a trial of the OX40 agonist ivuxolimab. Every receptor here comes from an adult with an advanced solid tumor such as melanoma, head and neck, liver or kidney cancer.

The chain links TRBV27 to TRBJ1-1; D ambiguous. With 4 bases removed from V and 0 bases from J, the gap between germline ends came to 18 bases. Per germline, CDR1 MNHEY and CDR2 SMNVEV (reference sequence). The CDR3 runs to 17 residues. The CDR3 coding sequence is TGTGCCAGCAGTTCAGAACTCTCGACGGTAATGAACACTGAAGCTTTCTTT. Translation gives CASSSELSTVMNTEAFF.

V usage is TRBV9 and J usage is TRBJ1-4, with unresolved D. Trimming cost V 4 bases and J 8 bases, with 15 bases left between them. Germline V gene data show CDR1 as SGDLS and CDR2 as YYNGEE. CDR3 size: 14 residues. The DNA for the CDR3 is TGTGCCAGCAGCCTCACGGCGGGGAACGAAAAACTGTTTTTT. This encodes CASSLTAGNEKLFF.

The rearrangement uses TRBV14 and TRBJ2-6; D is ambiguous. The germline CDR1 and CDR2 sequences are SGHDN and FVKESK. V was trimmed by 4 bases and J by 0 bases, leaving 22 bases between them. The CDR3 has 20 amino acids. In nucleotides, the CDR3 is TGTGCCAGCAGCCTAAGACATGAATTTTGGAGCAACTCTGGGGCCAACGTCCTGACTTTC. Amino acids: CASSLRHEFWSNSGANVLTF.

The CDR3 DNA sequence: TGTGCCAGCAGCGTCGGGGGGTATGAGCAGTTCTTC. Amino acid sequence: CASSVGGYEQFF. The J gene is TRBJ2-1, the V gene TRBV9, with 7 nucleotides matching TRBD2. V lost 2 bases, J lost 8 bases, and 1 base stayed unmatched. CDR1 is SGDLS and CDR2 is YYNGEE in the germline V gene. The CDR3 length is 12 residues. The complete variable domain, with remaining parts taken from reference TRBV9 and TRBJ2-1, reads DSGVTQTPKHLITATGQRVTLRCSPRSGDLSVYWYQQSLDQGLQFLIQYYNGEERAKGNILERFSAQQFPDLHSELNLSSLELGDSALYFCASSVGGYEQFFGPGTRLTVL.

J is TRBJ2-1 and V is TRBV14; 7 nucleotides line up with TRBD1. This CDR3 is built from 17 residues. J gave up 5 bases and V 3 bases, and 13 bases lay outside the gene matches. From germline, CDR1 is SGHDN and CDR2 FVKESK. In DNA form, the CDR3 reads TGTGCCAGCAGCCACATTACAGGCAGGGGGAAGGACAATGAGCAGTTCTTC. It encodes CASSHITGRGKDNEQFF.

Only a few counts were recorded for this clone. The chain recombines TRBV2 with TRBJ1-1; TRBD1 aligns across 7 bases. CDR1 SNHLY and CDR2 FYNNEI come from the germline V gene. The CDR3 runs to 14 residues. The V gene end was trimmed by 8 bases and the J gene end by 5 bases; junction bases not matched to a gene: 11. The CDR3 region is CASRNRGGTTEAFF. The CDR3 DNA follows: TGTGCCAGCCGGAACAGGGGAGGAACAACTGAAGCTTTCTTT.

Here the CDR3 DNA reads TGTGCCAGCAGCTTATGGGGGGAGGCCATTCAGTACTTC. Translating gives CASSLWGEAIQYF. This chain uses TRBV11-1 with TRBJ2-4; possibly TRBD2 for D (6 bases). Germline V lookup: CDR1 SGHAT, CDR2 FQDESV (reference sequence). This CDR3 comprises 13 residues. V was clipped by 2 bases and J by 9 bases, with 11 bases between them.

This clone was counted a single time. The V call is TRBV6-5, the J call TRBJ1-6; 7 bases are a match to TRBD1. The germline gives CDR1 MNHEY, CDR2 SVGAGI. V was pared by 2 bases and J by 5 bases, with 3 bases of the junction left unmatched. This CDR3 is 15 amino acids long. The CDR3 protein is CASSYRQGHNSPLHF. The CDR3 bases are TGTGCCAGCAGTTACCGACAGGGACATAATTCACCCCTCCACTTT.

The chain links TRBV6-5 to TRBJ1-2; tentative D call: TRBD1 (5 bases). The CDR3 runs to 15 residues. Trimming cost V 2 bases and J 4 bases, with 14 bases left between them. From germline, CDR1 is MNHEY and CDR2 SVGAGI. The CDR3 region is CASSYRPRDSYGYTF. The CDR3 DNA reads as TGTGCCAGCAGTTACAGGCCTCGAGACAGCTATGGCTACACCTTC.

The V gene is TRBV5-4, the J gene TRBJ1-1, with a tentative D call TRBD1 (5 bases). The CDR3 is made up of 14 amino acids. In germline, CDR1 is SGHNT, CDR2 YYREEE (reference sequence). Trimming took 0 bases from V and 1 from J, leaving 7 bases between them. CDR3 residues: CASSLGQRNTEAFF. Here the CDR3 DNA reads TGTGCCAGCAGCTTGGGACAGCGGAACACTGAAGCTTTCTTT.

CDR3 amino acids: CASSTGSGTDTQYF. CDR3 nucleotide sequence: TGTGCCAGCAGTACAGGGTCTGGCACAGATACGCAGTATTTT. This sequence joins TRBV6-4 and TRBJ2-3, with D maybe TRBD1 (6 bases). The CDR3 consists of 14 residues. CDR1 is MRHNA, CDR2 SNTAGT, per germline. Trimming shortened V by 5 bases and J by 1 base, and 10 bases separated the two germline ends.

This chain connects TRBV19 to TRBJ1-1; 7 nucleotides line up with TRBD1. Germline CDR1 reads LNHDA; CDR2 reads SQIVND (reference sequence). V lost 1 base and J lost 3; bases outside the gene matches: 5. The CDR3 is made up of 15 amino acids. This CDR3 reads CASSIVQGVDTEAFF. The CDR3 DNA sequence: TGTGCCAGTAGTATAGTCCAGGGGGTGGACACTGAAGCTTTCTTT.

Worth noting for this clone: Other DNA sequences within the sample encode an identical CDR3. This chain's CDR3 is CASGLVGTDTQYF. The CDR3, as DNA: TGTGCTAGTGGTTTGGTGGGCACAGATACGCAGTATTTT. This chain links TRBV12-5 with TRBJ2-3; no definite D call. CDR1 is LGHNT, CDR2 FRNRAP, per germline. This CDR3 is 13 amino acids long. V was trimmed by 0 bases and J by 1 base, leaving 2 bases between them.

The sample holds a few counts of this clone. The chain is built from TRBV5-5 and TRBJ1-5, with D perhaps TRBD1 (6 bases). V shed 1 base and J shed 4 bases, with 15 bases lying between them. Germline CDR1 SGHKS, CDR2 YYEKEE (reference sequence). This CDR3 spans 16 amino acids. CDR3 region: CASSLSGRGGNQPQHF. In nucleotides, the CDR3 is TGTGCCAGCAGCTTGTCTGGCAGGGGCGGTAATCAGCCCCAGCATTTT.

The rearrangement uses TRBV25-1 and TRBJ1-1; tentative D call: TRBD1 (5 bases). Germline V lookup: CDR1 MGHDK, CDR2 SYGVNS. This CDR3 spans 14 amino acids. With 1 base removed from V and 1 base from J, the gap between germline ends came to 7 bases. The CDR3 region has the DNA TGTGCCAGCAGTGAATCAGGGAAGAACACTGAAGCTTTCTTT. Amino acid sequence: CASSESGKNTEAFF.

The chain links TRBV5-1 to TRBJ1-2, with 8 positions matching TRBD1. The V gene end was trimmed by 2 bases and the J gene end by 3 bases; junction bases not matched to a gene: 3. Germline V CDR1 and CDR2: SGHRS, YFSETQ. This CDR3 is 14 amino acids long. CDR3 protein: CASSFQGADYGYTF. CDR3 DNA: TGCGCCAGCAGCTTCCAGGGGGCTGACTATGGCTACACCTTC.

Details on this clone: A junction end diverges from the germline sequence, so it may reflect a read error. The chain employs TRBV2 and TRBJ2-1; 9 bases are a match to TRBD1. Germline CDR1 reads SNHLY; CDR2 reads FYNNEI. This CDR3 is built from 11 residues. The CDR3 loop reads CASGWGQGEIF. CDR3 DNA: TGTGCCAGCGGGTGGGGACAGGGAGAGATCTTC.

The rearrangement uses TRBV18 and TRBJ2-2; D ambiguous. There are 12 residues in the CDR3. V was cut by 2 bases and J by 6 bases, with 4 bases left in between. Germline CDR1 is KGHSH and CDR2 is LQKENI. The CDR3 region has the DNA TGTGCCAGCTCACCAGTCGCCGGGGAGCTGTTTTTT. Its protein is CASSPVAGELFF.

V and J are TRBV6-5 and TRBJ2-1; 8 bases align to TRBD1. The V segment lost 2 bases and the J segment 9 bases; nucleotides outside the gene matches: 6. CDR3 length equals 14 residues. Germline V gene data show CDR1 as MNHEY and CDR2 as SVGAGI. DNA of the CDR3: TGTGCCAGCAGTTACACCCGAGACAGGGGTGAGCAGTTCTTC. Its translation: CASSYTRDRGEQFF.

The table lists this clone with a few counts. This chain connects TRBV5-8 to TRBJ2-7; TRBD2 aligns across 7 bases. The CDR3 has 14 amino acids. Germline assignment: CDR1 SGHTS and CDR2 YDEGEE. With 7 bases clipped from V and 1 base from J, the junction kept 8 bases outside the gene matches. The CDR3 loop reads CASRLEAGSYEQYF. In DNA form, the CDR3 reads TGTGCCAGCCGTCTCGAAGCGGGATCCTACGAGCAGTACTTC.

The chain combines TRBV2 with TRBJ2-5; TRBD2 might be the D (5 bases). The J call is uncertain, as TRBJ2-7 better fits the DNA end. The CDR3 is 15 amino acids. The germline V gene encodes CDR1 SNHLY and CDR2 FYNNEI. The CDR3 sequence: CASSEARVVGDEQYF. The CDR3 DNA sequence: TGTGCCAGCAGTGAAGCGCGGGTAGTTGGGGACGAGCAGTACTTC.